This T cell receptor (beta chain) derives from a study of T cells in Graves' hyperthyroidism and ophthalmopathy (dated by TCRdb to the late 2010s). About the investigation overall: Peripheral blood samples were taken at the time of initial diagnosis, prior to any treatment. To identify TCR V-J signatures that set the groups apart, the researchers used a discovery cohort of 95 to 100 patients, made up of 43 with Graves' ophthalmopathy and approximately 57 with stable Graves' hyperthyroidism. Whether ophthalmopathy could be predicted prospectively was tested in an independent validation cohort made up of approximately 19 hyperthyroidism patients plus 17 patients who later progressed to ophthalmopathy. The roughly 100 discovery patients were randomly divided into training and test sets at a 7:3 ratio. In about six Graves' hyperthyroidism patients, the study also compared T-cell repertoires from thyroid tissue with T-cell repertoires from blood. Once sampling was done, hyperthyroidism patients were given methimazole at a starting dose of 30 mg daily, whereas ophthalmopathy patients were given high-dose intravenous methylprednisolone. TCR Vbeta CDR3 sequencing of 135 peripheral blood samples (43 ophthalmopathy, roughly 74 hyperthyroidism and 17 progressor patients) is reported in the paper.

A patient counted as having stable Graves' hyperthyroidism if no progression to ophthalmopathy occurred over 18 months of follow-up. Hyperthyroidism patients were aged 18 to 65 years and newly diagnosed, with disease duration of less than 2 months. Patients with uncontrolled infections, other autoimmune diseases, pregnancy or lactation were excluded. Diagnoses relied on clinical symptoms, serum thyroxine and TRAb, thyroid ultrasound and orbital computed tomography. PBMCs were isolated from around 10 ml of fresh peripheral blood by Ficoll-Paque density gradient centrifugation. Trizol reagent was used to extract total RNA, and RNA quality was then checked on an Agilent 2100 Bioanalyzer. What the work shows at the level of the full study, not this receptor alone: A model built on a 13 V-J signature distinguished ophthalmopathy from stable hyperthyroidism, reaching about 89% sensitivity and 81.08% specificity in cross-validation and 80%/75% in testing. In validation, the model predicted progression to ophthalmopathy with 55% to 71% sensitivity and 72.22% specificity, a median of approximately 6.5 months before onset. Most expanded thyroid clonotypes (frequency above 0.001) were also detected in blood, suggesting blood repertoires may reflect thyroid immune responses. Sample size was not statistically predetermined, and blinding of investigators to group allocation was not performed.

Amplification of TCR beta CDR3 regions was carried out from RNA transcripts. The first round of RT-PCR for the TCR CDR3 was performed with the HTBI primer set and the Qiagen OneStep RT-PCR kit. The libraries were constructed in a second round of multiplex PCR and then size-selected and purified. Sequencing of the libraries was done on an Illumina HiSeq2000 using paired-end 100 bp reads. Processing in the source paper ran as follows. Raw data were processed with SOAPnuke, discarding reads with adapters, uncalled bases, mean Phred below 15, or no exact constant-primer or identifier match. High-quality paired reads were merged with COPE v1.2.5, and unique nucleotide sequences were defined as clonotypes. Clonotypes were aligned to IMGT TRBV, TRBD and TRBJ reference segments using MiTCR v1.1. Only V-J combinations with frequency above 0.0001, covering 99.2% of repertoires, were analysed. The TCS score was defined as F50 (clonal expansion) divided by E x V (chaos), with BLOSUM62-based TCRdist calculated between CDR3 peptides within each V-J. Welch's t-statistics and random forest reduced 450 to 600 V-J features to roughly 13, which were used in a naive Bayes classifier (R e1071). Clones were called with MiXCR by TCRdb after fastp trimmed the public reads at Q25, and only in-frame beta chains were retained. Each entry merges the rows of one CDR3 protein and shows their most common DNA and genes. The V and J calls reflect TCRdb's pipeline rather than the authors' work. Present in this sample are around 300,000 distinct CDR3 sequences, 14% of which were seen just once. The ten largest clones represent 20% to 25% of the sample.

As to this clonotype: It lacks a known antigen. No quality values exist for individual bases; no much larger clone is one base distant.

CDR1 SGHRS and CDR2 YFSETQ are derived from the germline V gene. Relative to germline, V is 0 bases shorter and J is 5 bases shorter, with 10 bases between their ends. The CDR3 runs 14 amino acids, cysteine and phenylalanine included. Of all the DNA, just the CDR3 is kept, 42 bases in frame from base 1. The specimen was blood. The receptor was isolated from a young woman with Graves' hyperthyroidism. The chain uses TRBV5-1 and TRBJ2-3, and perhaps TRBD1 as D gene, on 5 matching bases. The CDR3 reads CASSLGVGEDTQYF. The bases are TGCGCCAGCAGCTTGGGAGTAGGGGAAGATACGCAGTATTTT.